The rows below give T cell receptor beta chains drawn from one sample of a study of blood T cell repertoires in COVID-19. Clones were sequenced by immunoSEQ multiplex PCR, and TCRdb holds only the in-frame ones, with some missing. The data contain about 170,000 clones, approximately 84% of them singletons. Sequenced material: peripheral blood. The receptors were gathered from a woman of 80 years or more with COVID-19, enrolled during active disease. CDR3s include the opening cysteine and the closing phenylalanine or tryptophan. D genes are given only for firm matches. Some rows have no size entry. The others give once, few or many, or a class for an expanded clone.

j_gene	d_gene	v_gene	abundance	CDR3aa	CDR3nt
TRBJ2-4	.	TRBV10-3	.	CAISEQGVAKNIQYF	TGTGCCATCAGTGAGCAGGGTGTAGCCAAAAACATTCAGTACTTC
TRBJ1-5	.	TRBV12-5	.	CASGLRAGQPQHF	TGTGCTAGTGGTTTGAGAGCAGGACAGCCCCAGCATTTT
TRBJ2-3	.	TRBV28	few	CASSGDSNTDTQYF	TGTGCCAGCAGTGGTGACTCTAACACAGATACGCAGTATTTT
TRBJ2-5	TRBD2	TRBV7-9	.	CASSVTSGSETQYF	TGTGCCAGCAGCGTAACTAGCGGCTCAGAGACCCAGTACTTC
TRBJ2-3	TRBD2	TRBV9	.	CASSSRGGGAADTQYF	TGTGCCAGCAGCTCCAGAGGCGGGGGGGCCGCAGATACGCAGTATTTT
TRBJ2-1	.	TRBV19	.	CASSLDSSRYNEQFF	TGTGCCAGTAGTCTCGACTCCTCTCGGTACAATGAGCAGTTCTTC
TRBJ2-3	.	TRBV29-1	.	CSGYSQADTQYF	TGCAGCGGCTACAGCCAGGCGGATACGCAGTATTTT
TRBJ2-7	.	TRBV5-4	few	CASSLQASYEQYF	TGTGCCAGCAGTTTACAGGCGTCCTACGAGCAGTACTTC
TRBJ2-6	.	TRBV19	.	CASSLSGANVLTF	TGTGCCAGTTCCTTGTCTGGGGCCAACGTCCTGACTTTC
TRBJ2-3	TRBD1	TRBV5-8	.	CASRYRGTDTQYF	TGTGCCAGCCGCTACAGGGGGACAGATACGCAGTATTTT
TRBJ2-2	.	TRBV15	.	CATRRTANTGELFF	TGTGCCACCAGAAGGACAGCGAACACCGGGGAGCTGTTTTTT
TRBJ2-1	TRBD2	TRBV11-2	.	CASSFLTSGSLHEQFF	TGTGCCAGCAGCTTCTTGACTAGCGGGAGCCTACATGAGCAGTTCTTC
TRBJ2-7	TRBD2	TRBV25-1	once	CASSVLAGGRHEQYF	TGTGCCAGCAGTGTCTTAGCGGGGGGGCGTCACGAGCAGTACTTC
TRBJ2-2	.	TRBV18	few	CASSPGLVTGELFF	TGTGCCAGCTCACCGGGACTGGTCACCGGGGAGCTGTTTTTT
TRBJ1-1	.	TRBV5-6	.	CASSLSGIFAEAFF	TGTGCCAGCAGCCTTTCGGGGATTTTCGCTGAAGCTTTCTTT
TRBJ1-2	.	TRBV5-5	.	CASSLGYQGGGYTF	TGTGCCAGCAGCTTGGGGTACCAAGGGGGTGGCTACACCTTC
TRBJ2-3	TRBD2	TRBV9	.	CASSTSGATDTQYF	TGTGCCAGCAGCACTAGCGGGGCCACAGATACGCAGTATTTT
TRBJ2-3	.	TRBV19	.	CASSRQETTDTQYF	TGTGCCAGTAGTAGACAGGAGACCACAGATACGCAGTATTTT
TRBJ1-2	.	TRBV18	.	CASSPPWGGDRRWDGYTF	TGTGCCAGCTCACCACCGTGGGGGGGCGATCGCCGATGGGATGGCTACACCTTC
TRBJ2-5	.	TRBV6-5	.	CASSRYGYQETQYF	TGTGCCAGCAGCCGCTACGGGTACCAAGAGACCCAGTACTTC
TRBJ2-7	TRBD2	TRBV2	.	CASRPTSGGVYEQYF	TGTGCCAGCAGGCCCACTAGCGGGGGGGTATACGAGCAGTACTTC
TRBJ2-1	.	TRBV3-1/TRBV3-2	.	CASSQDGHYNEQFF	TGTGCCAGCAGCCAAGATGGGCATTACAATGAGCAGTTCTTC
TRBJ2-7	.	TRBV3-1/TRBV3-2	.	CASSQSGYEQYF	TGTGCCAGCAGCCAATCAGGCTACGAGCAGTACTTC
TRBJ2-2	.	TRBV3-1/TRBV3-2	once	CASSQGVTNTGELFF	TGTGCCAGCAGCCAGGGCGTGACGAACACCGGGGAGCTGTTTTTT
TRBJ2-3	.	TRBV19	.	CASSTRADTQYF	TGTGCCAGTAGTACCCGTGCAGATACGCAGTATTTT
TRBJ1-2	.	TRBV27	.	CASSLSPLPYGYTF	TGTGCCAGCAGTTTATCCCCCCTACCCTATGGCTACACCTTC
TRBJ1-2	.	TRBV18	.	CASSRSENYGYTF	TGTGCCAGCTCACGTTCCGAGAACTATGGCTACACCTTC
TRBJ1-1	TRBD1	TRBV19	.	CASSILGTARSAFF	TGTGCCAGTAGTATATTAGGGACAGCCAGGAGTGCTTTCTTT
TRBJ1-1	.	TRBV4-3	.	CASSQDPDRNTEAFF	TGCGCCAGCAGCCAAGATCCCGATAGAAACACTGAAGCTTTCTTT
TRBJ1-1	.	TRBV2	once	CASSPGKGWTEAFF	TGTGCCAGCAGTCCCGGGAAGGGCTGGACTGAAGCTTTTTTT